Reported below is one T cell receptor (beta chain). Other nucleotide sequences from this sample produce the same CDR3. The data derive from a study of blood T cell repertoires in COVID-19. Turning to the study itself: Samples came from the United States, Italy and Spain, spanning acute and convalescent COVID-19. In each case, the material was cDNA or gDNA derived from T cells, B-cell-depleted T cells, or PBMCs.

Original processing methods: For nucleated cells, counts were estimated from reference gene primer amplification. Clones were sequenced by immunoSEQ multiplex PCR, and TCRdb holds only the in-frame ones, with some missing. The D gene and trimming were derived from the DNA, and the V and J assignments and clone size from that table. The sample includes about 170,000 clones, about four fifths of them seen just once. The sequence came from a woman of 80 years or more with acute or convalescent COVID-19. Sequencing input: peripheral blood.

CDR3 protein: CASSVGTGGGYGYTF. The CDR3 nucleotides are TGTGCCAGCAGCGTAGGGACAGGGGGCGGCTATGGCTACACCTTC. The J gene is TRBJ1-2, the V gene TRBV9; 11 bases are a match to TRBD1. Germline V gene data show CDR1 as SGDLS and CDR2 as YYNGEE. The V gene end was trimmed by 0 bases and the J gene end by 4 bases; junction bases not matched to a gene: 2. The length of the CDR3 is 15 residues.